Below are 8 T cell receptor beta chains sequenced from a single sample in a study of cytomegalovirus exposure and HLA in healthy donors (dated by TCRdb to the late 2010s). Library generation was performed with the immunoSEQ multiplex PCR assay. For the multiplex PCR, a mixture combining 60 forward primers for TCR Vbeta segments and 13 reverse primers for TCR Jbeta segments was used. Not all clones reach the TCRdb copy of this immuneACCESS table, which keeps in-frame sequences only. Checked studies attribute under half of the gap to unresolved V genes and leave the rest unexplained. This sample holds under 200,000 clones; around 68% were observed only once. The ten largest account for roughly 2.7% of the sample. Material: PBMCs. The receptors were sampled from a woman aged 40 to 50 in good health and CMV-seropositive.

The chain links TRBV4-1 to TRBJ1-1; D is ambiguous. This CDR3 has 13 amino acids. V lost 0 bases to trimming and J lost 9 bases, with 11 bases between them. The germline V gene encodes CDR1 MGHRA and CDR2 YSYEKL. CDR3: CASSQDGRSQAFF. The CDR3 coding sequence is TGCGCCAGCAGCCAAGATGGTAGGAGCCAAGCTTTCTTT.

The chain has TRBV28 and TRBJ2-1, with TRBD2 matching over 8 bases. Trimming cost V 6 bases and J 4 bases; bases outside gene matches: 8. The CDR3 loop spans 15 amino acids. The germline CDR1 and CDR2 sequences are MDHEN and SYDVKM. CDR3 nucleotide sequence: TGTGCCAGCAGCTCCCGGGGGGGCGGATACAATGAGCAGTTCTTC. Amino acids: CASSSRGGGYNEQFF.

The chain joins TRBV13 to TRBJ2-7; the D gene is possibly TRBD2 (6 bases). The CDR3 is 16 amino acids. Germline V lookup: CDR1 PRHDT, CDR2 FYEKMQ (reference sequence). The V end was cut by 5 bases, the J end by 3 bases, with 20 bases between. CDR3 sequence (DNA): TGTGCCAGCAGCACTTCCCCCGGGACTCCCCTCTACGAGCAGTACTTC. Amino acids: CASSTSPGTPLYEQYF.

Points on this clone: The germline gene is not matched at one end of the junction; a read error may be the cause. The V gene is TRBV27, the J gene TRBJ1-2; D unclear. The CDR3 is 12 residues long. Germline V CDR1 and CDR2: MNHEY, SMNVEV (reference sequence). The CDR3 protein is CAILRRAYGYPF. The CDR3, as DNA: TGTGCCATATTGAGGCGGGCTTACGGCTACCCCTTC.

V usage is TRBV18 and J usage is TRBJ2-3; D unresolved. CDR1 and CDR2 (germline): KGHSH, LQKENI. V dropped 3 bases and J dropped 0 bases, with 4 bases sitting between them. This CDR3 is 13 amino acids long. CDR3 bases: TGTGCCAGCTCACCGCAGAGCACAGATACGCAGTATTTT. This encodes CASSPQSTDTQYF.

The chain is built from TRBV29-1 and TRBJ1-4; a possible D gene is TRBD1 (6 bases). The CDR3 has 15 residues. V was cut by 5 bases and J by 5 bases, with 18 bases left in between. Germline V CDR1 and CDR2: SQVTM, ANQGSEA. CDR3 nucleotide sequence: TGCAGCGTTAAACTCACAGGGACCGAAAATGAAAAACTGTTTTTT. It is translated as CSVKLTGTENEKLFF.

The chain employs TRBV19 and TRBJ1-2; the match to TRBD1 covers 7 bases. Germline V gives CDR1 LNHDA, CDR2 SQIVND (reference sequence). The CDR3 loop spans 16 amino acids. V was pared by 5 bases and J by 7 bases, with 16 bases of the junction left unmatched. CDR3 amino acids: CASSPRQGLSVFGYTF. CDR3 DNA: TGTGCCAGTAGTCCGAGACAGGGTCTCTCGGTTTTTGGCTACACCTTC. The entire variable domain, with the rest obtained from reference TRBV19 and TRBJ1-2, is as follows: DGGITQSPKYLFRKEGQNVTLSCEQNLNHDAMYWYRQDPGQGLRLIYYSQIVNDFQKGDIAEGYSVSREKKESFPLTVTSAQKNPTAFYLCASSPRQGLSVFGYTFGSGTRLTVV.

The rearrangement uses TRBV11-3 and TRBJ2-5, with 10 nucleotides matching TRBD2. The CDR3 contains 13 residues. The V segment lost 4 bases and the J segment 8 bases; nucleotides outside the gene matches: 4. In germline, CDR1 is SGHNT, CDR2 YENEEA. CDR3 region: CASSSGLAATQYF. The CDR3 bases are TGTGCCAGCAGCTCCGGACTAGCGGCAACCCAGTACTTC.